Sequencing of this TCR beta chain was carried out in a study of blood T cell repertoires in COVID-19. Study-wide context: Acute and convalescent COVID-19 specimens originated in the United States, Italy and Spain. T cells, B-cell-depleted T cells, or PBMCs supplied cDNA or gDNA.

In the authors' methods: The assay estimated nucleated cells by amplifying reference gene primers. Sequenced by immunoSEQ multiplex PCR; TCRdb stores in-frame clones only, minus some. V, J and clone size were drawn from that table, and D and trimming were deduced from the DNA. Seen here are 50,000 to 85,000 clones, about four fifths observed once, and the top ten hold 8% to 10%. This clone was picked up a small number of times. The germline gives CDR1 KGHDR, CDR2 SFDVKD. Trimming took 0 bases from V and 5 from J, leaving 12 bases between them. The CDR3 extends over 15 amino acids. The J gene is TRBJ2-5, the V gene TRBV24-1; D possibly corresponds to TRBD2 (5 bases). The TCR originated in a human donor in a cohort sampled during active COVID-19. Sequencing was done on a sample of peripheral blood. The CDR3, as DNA: TGTGCCACCAGTGATTTGAGGGCGGGTCGGGAGACCCAGTACTTC. This gives the protein CATSDLRAGRETQYF.